The 11 T cell receptor beta chains listed next were all sequenced from one sample in a study of CXCR3-negative and CXCR3-positive naive CD8 T cells. All TRB cDNA libraries came from 5' RACE performed with UMI labels. TCRdb re-called the 5' RACE reads and shows each CDR3 protein once, DNA omitted. The sample shows roughly 71,000 distinct CDR3 sequences, and about 1.5% sits with its ten largest clones. Sequencing was done on a sample of naive CXCR3- CD8+ T cells from blood. Documented subset: CD45RO-CCR7+CD27+CD95- naive CD8+ T cells lacking CXCR3 (TNR3-). Receptor source: a human donor in good health. Some clones in this sample may be carry-over from other donors' samples.

J is TRBJ1-1 and V is TRBV10-3. Germline lookup yields CDR1 ENHRY and CDR2 SYGVKD. This CDR3 is 12 amino acids long. The chain's CDR3 is CAIRTGNTEAFF.

The chain employs TRBV7-9 and TRBJ2-6; TCRdb's D call of TRBD1 is untestable without DNA. The CDR3 has 17 residues. Germline values: CDR1 SEHNR, CDR2 FQNEAQ (reference sequence). The CDR3 loop is CASSLPGQGTGANVLTF. The full variable domain, completed using reference TRBV7-9 and TRBJ2-6, is DTGVSQNPRHKITKRGQNVTFRCDPISEHNRLYWYRQTLGQGPEFLTYFQNEAQLEKSRLLSDRFSAERPKGSFSTLEIQRTEQGDSAMYLCASSLPGQGTGANVLTFGAGSRLTVL.

The V call is TRBV14, the J call TRBJ2-7; TCRdb outputs TRBD1, but without DNA this stays unchecked. This CDR3 has 14 amino acids. Germline V gives CDR1 SGHDN, CDR2 FVKESK. The CDR3 sequence is CASSEGQGTYEQYF.

The rearrangement joins TRBV29-1 to TRBJ1-2; there is no DNA to check the TCRdb D call of TRBD1. This CDR3 is built from 13 residues. Germline V CDR1 and CDR2: SQVTM, ANQGSEA. The CDR3 protein is CSVLGGANYGYTF.

The V and J genes are TRBV28 and TRBJ2-1; TCRdb picks TRBD2, but there is no DNA to check that call. Germline V lookup: CDR1 MDHEN, CDR2 SYDVKM. The CDR3 runs 17 residues. The CDR3 spells CASQGGNLATSYNEQFF.

The chain is built from TRBV7-3 and TRBJ1-3. The CDR3 is made up of 13 amino acids. Germline V gives CDR1 SGHTA, CDR2 FQGTGA. CDR3 region: CASSSDSGNTIYF.

The chain carries TRBV19 and TRBJ2-2; as DNA is missing, the TRBD2 call by TCRdb cannot be tested. Germline V gene sequence: CDR1 LNHDA, CDR2 SQIVND (reference sequence). The CDR3 length is 16 residues. CDR3: CASSNFWGTHTGELFF.

The CDR3 region is CAISEFGTSGVYEQYF. The V call is TRBV10-3, the J call TRBJ2-7; the D call from TCRdb, TRBD2, cannot be confirmed without DNA. This CDR3 contains 16 residues. Germline CDR1 reads ENHRY; CDR2 reads SYGVKD.

The gene calls are TRBV28 and TRBJ2-7; TCRdb returns TRBD1, unconfirmable since there is no DNA. CDR3 length: 13 amino acids. Germline CDR1 MDHEN, CDR2 SYDVKM. This chain's CDR3 is CASSFGPPGEQYF.

V gene TRBV12-3 or TRBV12-4 combines with J gene TRBJ2-7; TCRdb's D call, TRBD1, is unchecked because there is no DNA. There are 13 residues in the CDR3. The CDR3 here is CASSSTGVAEQYF.

V gene TRBV28 combines with J gene TRBJ2-7; with no DNA, the TCRdb D assignment of TRBD2 cannot be verified. From germline, CDR1 is MDHEN and CDR2 SYDVKM. This CDR3 has 16 residues. Here the CDR3 reads CASSLLSGALSYEQYF.